A single sample gave rise to the 24 T cell receptor beta chains below, sequenced in a study of blood T cell repertoires in COVID-19. Produced via immunoSEQ multiplex PCR; TCRdb's table is partial and in-frame only. This sample yields over 350,000 clones, of which approximately 88% are seen a single time; 0.95% to 1% belongs to the top ten. Sequenced sample: PBMCs or T cells enriched from blood (not recorded which). The receptors were sampled from a woman aged 25 to 45 with acute COVID-19.

This clone was picked up a small number of times. This sequence joins TRBV10-2 and TRBJ2-7, with 9 bases matching TRBD1. Germline V gene lookup returns CDR1 WSHSY and CDR2 SAAADI. The CDR3 has 16 residues. The V segment lost 3 bases and the J segment 0 bases; nucleotides outside the gene matches: 6. The DNA for the CDR3 is TGCGCCAGCAGTGACCCTACAGGGGGCGCCTCCTACGAGCAGTACTTC. Translated, it gives CASSDPTGGASYEQYF.

This clone was seen just once. This chain links TRBV30 with TRBJ1-1, with D unresolved. Germline V gene data show CDR1 as GTSNPN and CDR2 as SVGIG (reference sequence). CDR3 length: 15 amino acids. V lost 2 bases and J lost 1, with 14 bases in between. Here the CDR3 reads CAWSSVGHTNTEAFF. The CDR3 DNA reads TGTGCCTGGAGTTCTGTGGGCCACACGAACACTGAAGCTTTCTTT.

The J gene is TRBJ2-1, the V gene TRBV18; unclear D gene. The CDR3 length is 14 residues. V shed 2 bases and J shed 5 bases, with 10 bases lying between them. Germline CDR1 is KGHSH and CDR2 is LQKENI. The CDR3 DNA reads TGTGCCAGCTCACCAAGATCAGGTAACAATGAGCAGTTCTTC. Encoded protein: CASSPRSGNNEQFF.

The chain uses TRBV28 and TRBJ1-5; possible D gene TRBD1, 5 bases. Germline V gives CDR1 MDHEN, CDR2 SYDVKM. Trimming pared 3 bases from V and 7 bases from J, leaving 16 bases between. The CDR3 consists of 15 residues. This chain's CDR3 is CASSFDGRAGQPQHF. CDR3 sequence (DNA): TGTGCCAGCAGTTTCGATGGCAGGGCGGGACAGCCCCAGCATTTT.

The chain recombines TRBV14 with TRBJ2-7; possible D gene TRBD2, 7 bases. Per germline, CDR1 SGHDN and CDR2 FVKESK. V lost 6 bases and J 2 bases, leaving 17 bases between the germline ends. The CDR3 consists of 15 residues. The CDR3 DNA sequence: TGTGCCAGCAGTCCCGGAGGGGGGGTCGCCTACGAGCAGTACTTC. Amino acids: CASSPGGGVAYEQYF.

This clone showed up just once. This chain uses TRBV19 with TRBJ2-2; TRBD1 might be the D (6 bases). The germline V gene has CDR1 LNHDA and CDR2 SQIVND (reference sequence). The CDR3 is made up of 16 amino acids. V was shortened by 7 bases and J by 0 bases, with 15 bases between the two germline ends. In nucleotides, the CDR3 is TGTGCCAGTACCTCCCTGGGACAAACGAACACCGGGGAGCTGTTTTTT. This gives the protein CASTSLGQTNTGELFF.

The rearrangement joins TRBV18 to TRBJ1-2; a weak D match, TRBD1 (6 bases). The CDR3 runs 14 residues. CDR1 and CDR2 (germline): KGHSH, LQKENI. Deletions cut 3 bases from V and 7 bases from J, with 15 bases between. The CDR3: CASSPPAGAGGYTF. CDR3 nucleotide sequence: TGTGCCAGCTCACCTCCAGCGGGGGCGGGTGGCTACACCTTC.

This clone was counted a single time. The chain links TRBV6-5 to TRBJ1-1; tentatively, D is TRBD1 (6 bases). The CDR3 spans 13 residues. Deletions cut 6 bases from V and 3 bases from J, with 11 bases between. The V gene's germline CDR1 is MNHEY and CDR2 SVGAGI. CDR3 coding DNA: TGTGCCAGCAGAACAGGGCCGTACACTGAAGCTTTCTTT. Protein sequence: CASRTGPYTEAFF.

The chain joins TRBV9 to TRBJ1-1, with 9 positions matching TRBD1. There are 16 residues in the CDR3. Per the germline V gene, CDR1 is SGDLS and CDR2 is YYNGEE. With V trimmed by 3 bases and J by 3 bases, 9 bases remained unmatched. The CDR3 DNA reads TGTGCCAGCAGCGGAGGACAGGGGAGGGGGTACACTGAAGCTTTCTTT. Its translation is CASSGGQGRGYTEAFF.

The chain combines TRBV4-1 with TRBJ2-3, with 8 nucleotides matching TRBD2. The germline gives CDR1 MGHRA, CDR2 YSYEKL. After removal of 4 bases from V and 3 bases from J, the junction contained 15 bases not matched to a gene. The CDR3 runs 18 residues. CDR3: CASSRRDRAGGLTDTQYF. The DNA of the CDR3 is TGCGCCAGCAGCCGAAGGGACCGGGCGGGGGGCCTGACAGATACGCAGTATTTT.

The CDR3 here is CASSPLGQGPETQYF. The CDR3 coding sequence is TGTGCCAGCTCACCACTGGGACAGGGCCCAGAGACCCAGTACTTC. The chain couples TRBV18 to TRBJ2-5; 9 bases agree with TRBD1. The CDR3 runs 15 residues. With V trimmed by 1 base and J by 4 bases, 4 bases remained unmatched. Germline CDR1 and CDR2: KGHSH and LQKENI.

The chain uses TRBV7-2 and TRBJ2-5; 8 bases map to TRBD1. The trim removed 4 bases at V and 3 bases at J, leaving 4 bases unmatched. Germline loops: CDR1 SGHTA, CDR2 FQGNSA. The CDR3 has 14 amino acids. The CDR3: CASSSGTGEETQYF. Here the CDR3 DNA reads TGTGCCAGCAGCTCCGGGACAGGCGAAGAGACCCAGTACTTC.

The chain employs TRBV6-2 or TRBV6-3 and TRBJ2-3; possibly TRBD1 for D (5 bases). The CDR3 sequence is 16 residues long. The V gene's germline CDR1 is MNHEY and CDR2 SVGEGT. Trimming took 5 bases from V and 4 from J, leaving 19 bases between them. This CDR3 reads CASSDLDSHTPDTQYF. In DNA, the CDR3 is TGTGCCAGCAGTGACTTAGACAGCCACACTCCAGATACGCAGTATTTT.

The J gene is TRBJ2-3, the V gene TRBV7-9, with D possibly being TRBD1 (5 bases). Germline V gene lookup returns CDR1 SEHNR and CDR2 FQNEAQ (reference sequence). With 2 bases removed from V and 6 bases from J, the gap between germline ends came to 9 bases. This CDR3 is built from 13 residues. CDR3 region: CASSLTQGDTQYF. DNA of the CDR3: TGTGCCAGCAGCTTAACCCAGGGCGATACGCAGTATTTT.

This clone came up once. V usage is TRBV24-1 and J usage is TRBJ2-1; 8 nucleotides match TRBD2. The V segment lost 7 bases and the J segment 5 bases; nucleotides outside the gene matches: 15. Germline CDR1 and CDR2: KGHDR and SFDVKD. The CDR3 length is 17 residues. Here the CDR3 reads CATRPFPQGTSNNEQFF. The CDR3 DNA reads TGTGCCACCAGGCCTTTTCCCCAGGGGACTAGTAACAATGAGCAGTTCTTC.

V gene TRBV11-2 combines with J gene TRBJ1-3; 7 nucleotides line up with TRBD1. Germline V gene data show CDR1 as SGHAT and CDR2 as FQNNGV. Trimming cost V 0 bases and J 5 bases; bases outside gene matches: 7. This CDR3 comprises 16 residues. Written as DNA, the CDR3 is TGTGCCAGCAGCTTAGATCAGAGGGACAGAAGAAACACCATATATTTT. It specifies CASSLDQRDRRNTIYF.

This clone was observed once. V usage is TRBV7-9 and J usage is TRBJ1-6, with D possibly being TRBD1 (6 bases). V was shortened by 4 bases and J by 10 bases, with 17 bases between the two germline ends. From germline, CDR1 is SEHNR and CDR2 FQNEAQ (reference sequence). There are 15 residues in the CDR3. CDR3 sequence reads: CASSSYRADGSPLHF. CDR3 nucleotide sequence: TGTGCCAGCAGCTCCTACAGGGCAGATGGATCACCCCTCCACTTT.

V and J are TRBV5-1 and TRBJ2-7, with 9 nucleotides matching TRBD1. V lost 3 bases, J lost 2 bases, and 6 bases stayed unmatched. Germline V lookup: CDR1 SGHRS, CDR2 YFSETQ. The CDR3 consists of 15 residues. The CDR3 DNA follows: TGCGCCAGCAGCTCATCGACAGGGGGGCCCTACGAGCAGTACTTC. This encodes CASSSSTGGPYEQYF.

The chain combines TRBV6-5 with TRBJ1-1; D is possibly TRBD1 (6 bases). The germline V and J ends were trimmed by 7 bases and 0 bases, with 15 bases remaining between them. The CDR3 is 15 residues long. CDR1 MNHEY and CDR2 SVGAGI come from the germline V gene. CDR3 DNA sequence: TGTGCCAGCACCAAAGGACAGAGGTTGAACACTGAAGCTTTCTTT. Translation: CASTKGQRLNTEAFF.

The chain recombines TRBV18 with TRBJ1-5, with D possibly TRBD1 on 5 matching bases. CDR3 length: 13 amino acids. Germline V gene lookup returns CDR1 KGHSH and CDR2 LQKENI. V lost 6 bases to trimming and J lost 3 bases, with 9 bases between them. The DNA for the CDR3 is TGTGCCAGCTCGGGGGGTCTCAATCAGCCCCAGCATTTT. It codes for CASSGGLNQPQHF.

This clone has a single count. The chain links TRBV19 to TRBJ2-3; tentative D call: TRBD1 (6 bases). Germline values: CDR1 LNHDA, CDR2 SQIVND (reference sequence). There are 15 residues in the CDR3. V lost 0 bases and J 5 bases, leaving 12 bases between the germline ends. CDR3 sequence (DNA): TGTGCCAGTAGTATAGAGTCCCGGGGACAAGATACGCAGTATTTT. Its translation is CASSIESRGQDTQYF.

The V call is TRBV7-3, the J call TRBJ2-1, with TRBD2 matching over 8 bases. Trimming cost V 4 bases and J 6 bases; bases outside gene matches: 2. This CDR3 has 13 amino acids. CDR1 is SGHTA and CDR2 is FQGTGA in the germline V gene. CDR3 residues: CASSSGLANEQFF. CDR3 DNA: TGTGCCAGCAGCTCCGGACTAGCCAATGAGCAGTTCTTC.

The rearrangement links TRBV14 to TRBJ1-2; the D gene is possibly TRBD1 (6 bases). Germline V gene lookup returns CDR1 SGHDN and CDR2 FVKESK. V was cut by 1 base and J by 5 bases, with 14 bases left in between. CDR3 length: 15 amino acids. For the CDR3, the DNA is TGTGCCAGCAGCCAAGTGGCAGGGGAATGGTATGGCTACACCTTC. As protein: CASSQVAGEWYGYTF. Based on the CDR3 plus reference TRBV14 and TRBJ1-2, the full variable domain is EAGVTQFPSHSVIEKGQTVTLRCDPISGHDNLYWYRRVMGKEIKFLLHFVKESKQDESGMPNNRFLAERTGGTYSTLKVQPAELEDSGVYFCASSQVAGEWYGYTFGSGTRLTVV.

This chain uses TRBV5-1 with TRBJ2-1, with 9 nucleotides matching TRBD1. The junction had 4 bases not matched to a gene; V was cut back by 3 bases and J by 0 bases. Germline-derived CDR1 and CDR2 are SGHRS and YFSETQ. The length of the CDR3 is 16 residues. The CDR3 sequence is CASSSTGGSSYNEQFF. The CDR3 bases are TGCGCCAGCAGCTCGACAGGGGGGAGCTCCTACAATGAGCAGTTCTTC.